This T cell receptor beta chain was retrieved from a study of identical twins. Details on this clonotype: What it recognizes is unknown.

Every one of the donors was a healthy Caucasian. Germline V lookup: CDR1 SQVTM, CDR2 ANQGSEA. J was trimmed by 6 bases and V by 6 bases; bases with no gene match: 11. This CDR3 is 15 amino acids long. Study-wide results and caveats: Insertion counts were lower in abundant cord blood beta clonotypes, a trend that memory repertoires did not show.

TCRdb redid the calling of the 5' RACE reads with MiXCR, one entry per CDR3 protein. This sample yields fewer than 500,000 distinct CDR3 sequences, of which roughly an eighth are seen a single time; approximately 0.98% belongs to the top ten. These data were also reused for a study on yellow fever vaccine responses in identical twins. That source adds: Reported findings indicate that twins' vaccine T cell responses seemed partially convergent, partially personalized.

Sequenced sample: CD4+ T cells sorted from blood. The sequence was obtained from a woman aged 18-30 years in good health. This chain joins TRBV29-1 and TRBJ2-3, with 11 nucleotides matching TRBD2. CDR3 DNA: TGCAGCGTCGGGTTAGCGGGAGGGGGGACGGATACGCAGTATTTT. This gives the protein CSVGLAGGGTDTQYF.